The rows below give T cell receptor beta chains drawn from one sample of a study of T cell repertoires in cytomegalovirus infection. TCRdb re-derived calls from the reads in MiXCR, one entry per CDR3 protein. The table shows some 250,000 distinct CDR3 sequences, with around 8.7% occurring only once. Sequenced sample: PBMCs. The receptors come from a human donor in good health (CMV status not recorded). Some clones in this sample may be carry-over from other donors' samples. CDR3s include the opening cysteine and the closing phenylalanine or tryptophan. The D gene is left open where the match is weak. Rows give clone size only sometimes, using once, few, many, or a class for an expanded clone.

TRBV24-1	TRBJ2-5	NA	11	NA	TGTGCCACCAGTGATTTCAGGGGTCAGTACTTC	CATSDFRGQYF
TRBV6-5	TRBJ1-1	many	17	NA	TGTGCCAGCAGTTACTCTTCGGGTGCCTCACTGAACACTGAAGCTTTCTTT	CASSYSSGASLNTEAFF
TRBV7-2	TRBJ2-5	few	15	TRBD1	TGTGCCAGCAGCTTTTGGACAGGGGGCGTAGAGACCCAGTACTTC	CASSFWTGGVETQYF
TRBV7-2	TRBJ1-1	many	11	NA	TGTGCCAGCAGCCCTATGGGTGAAGCTTTCTTT	CASSPMGEAFF
TRBV25-1	TRBJ2-2	NA	17	NA	TGTGCCAGCAGTCTCGACGTGGGCTTCGCGAACACCGGGGAGCTGTTTTTT	CASSLDVGFANTGELFF
TRBV7-2	TRBJ1-6	many	14	NA	TGTGCCAGCAGCTTAGCGCCCATTTCTACACCCCTCCACTTT	CASSLAPISTPLHF
TRBV7-2	TRBJ1-5	many	14	NA	TGTGCCAGCAGCTCAATAGCCGGGTTTCAGCCCCAGCATTTT	CASSSIAGFQPQHF
TRBV14	TRBJ1-2	few	14	TRBD1	TGTGCCAGCAGCCAAGGGACAGGGATCAAAGGCTACACCTTC	CASSQGTGIKGYTF
TRBV7-2	TRBJ2-4	many	18	TRBD1	TGTGCCAGCAGCGCGGACAGGGAAAGAGGGGGTGCCAAAAACATTCAGTACTTC	CASSADRERGGAKNIQYF
TRBV2	TRBJ2-5	many	15	NA	TGTGCCAGCACCCATGATGACATGTCCCAAGAGACCCAGTACTTC	CASTHDDMSQETQYF
TRBV12-3/TRBV12-4	TRBJ2-1	few	15	TRBD1	TGTGCCAGCAGCCCAGCCGGGACAGGGGGCGGTGAGCAGTTCTTC	CASSPAGTGGGEQFF
TRBV2	TRBJ1-5	many	15	NA	TGTGCCAGCAGTGAATCCCTGGTTAAGAATCAGCCCCAGCATTTT	CASSESLVKNQPQHF
TRBV7-2	TRBJ1-1	many	14	NA	TGTGCCAGCAGCTTAGCAGGGACAAACACTGAAGCTTTCTTT	CASSLAGTNTEAFF
TRBV28	TRBJ1-5	many	16	TRBD1	TGTGCCAGCAGTATAGAAGGGACAGGGGGCGATCAGCCCCAGCATTTT	CASSIEGTGGDQPQHF
TRBV19	TRBJ2-7	many	14	NA	TGTGCCAGTAGTCCCCTCGGACAATCGGCGGAGCAGTACTTC	CASSPLGQSAEQYF
TRBV6-5	TRBJ2-7	NA	12	NA	TGTGCCAGCAGTAAGGGAGAGGGCGAGCAGTACTTC	CASSKGEGEQYF
TRBV12-3/TRBV12-4	TRBJ1-5	many	15	TRBD1	TGTGCCAGCAGTATAACAGGGGGGCGCAATCAGCCCCAGCATTTT	CASSITGGRNQPQHF
TRBV9	TRBJ1-2	few	15	NA	TGTGCCAGCAGCCCAGGAGGGCAGCGCGTTTATGGCTACACCTTC	CASSPGGQRVYGYTF
TRBV20-1	TRBJ1-1	NA	14	NA	TGCAGTGCTAGAGCTGGACCGCCGAACACTGAAGCTTTCTTT	CSARAGPPNTEAFF
TRBV7-2	TRBJ1-3	NA	12	NA	TGTGCCAGCAGCCGAACTGGAAACACCATATATTTT	CASSRTGNTIYF
TRBV28	TRBJ1-1	NA	14	NA	TGTGCCAGCAGAAAAGGGGGACCGAACACTGAAGCTTTCTTT	CASRKGGPNTEAFF
TRBV5-1	TRBJ2-1	NA	17	TRBD1	TGCGCCAGCAGCACCGGACAGGGGGCCTCAATCTACAATGAGCAGTTCTTC	CASSTGQGASIYNEQFF
TRBV7-2	TRBJ2-1	many	16	TRBD1	TGTGCCAGCAGCAAAGTGGGGACAGGGGTGGAAAATGAGCAGTTCTTC	CASSKVGTGVENEQFF
TRBV28	TRBJ2-4	many	13	NA	TGTGCCAGCAGTAACGGGGCCAAAAACATTCAGTACTTC	CASSNGAKNIQYF
TRBV6-6	TRBJ2-7	many	14	NA	TGTGCCAGCAGTTACCGGGCAGTATCCTACGAGCAGTACTTC	CASSYRAVSYEQYF